What follows are 15 T cell receptor beta chains derived from one specimen sequenced in a study of T cells in Graves' hyperthyroidism and ophthalmopathy. RNA transcripts gave rise to amplified TCR beta CDR3 regions. Primed by the HTBI set, a first-round RT-PCR was run on the TCR CDR3. TCRdb redid the calling of the multiplex PCR reads with MiXCR, one entry per CDR3 protein. Of approximately 640,000 distinct CDR3 sequences listed, 15% to 20% are singletons. The sequencing sample was made of blood. These receptors came from a woman under 40 with Graves' hyperthyroidism.

This clonotype was counted at least ten times. Here the CDR3 reads CASSSSSRGRADTQYF. The CDR3 DNA reads as TGTGCCAGCAGTTCATCAAGCAGGGGGCGCGCAGATACGCAGTATTTT. The chain has TRBV6-2 or TRBV6-3 and TRBJ2-3; TRBD1 matches at 8 bases. CDR1 is MNHEY, CDR2 SVGEGT, per germline. The CDR3 has 16 amino acids. The V gene end was trimmed by 4 bases and the J gene end by 4 bases; junction bases not matched to a gene: 10.

This clonotype showed up many times. The chain employs TRBV11-1 and TRBJ2-4; the match to TRBD2 covers 10 bases. Per germline, CDR1 SGHAT and CDR2 FQDESV (reference sequence). The V gene end was trimmed by 3 bases and the J gene end by 6 bases; junction bases not matched to a gene: 2. CDR3 length: 14 residues. CDR3 sequence (DNA): TGTGCCAGCAGCTTTTCTAGCGGGAGAAACATTCAGTACTTC. Amino acids: CASSFSSGRNIQYF.

CDR3 DNA sequence: TGTGCCAGCTCGGGGCCGGGAGGGCCCAGCTACGAGCAGTTCTTC. Translating gives CASSGPGGPSYEQFF. The chain links TRBV27 to TRBJ2-1, with 8 bases fitting TRBD2. V shed 8 bases and J 10 bases; nucleotides not matched to a gene: 16. The CDR3 length is 15 residues. Germline CDR1 reads MNHEY; CDR2 reads SMNVEV (reference sequence).

This clonotype came up a few times. The chain recombines TRBV6-1 with TRBJ1-1; D might be TRBD1 (5 bases). Looked up from germline, CDR1 is MNHNS and CDR2 is SASEGT. This CDR3 has 14 residues. With 7 bases removed from V and 6 bases from J, the gap between germline ends came to 18 bases. CDR3 nucleotide sequence: TGTGCCAGCATCAGACAGCACAATAACGCTGAAGCTTTCTTT. Its translation is CASIRQHNNAEAFF.

V gene TRBV12-3 or TRBV12-4 combines with J gene TRBJ2-2; 11 bases agree with TRBD1. CDR3 length: 17 residues. With V trimmed by 9 bases and J by 3 bases, 12 bases remained unmatched. The CDR3 region is CASNAWDRGADTGELFF. The CDR3 coding sequence is TGTGCCAGTAATGCCTGGGACAGGGGGGCGGACACCGGGGAGCTGTTTTTT.

At least ten counts were recorded for this clonotype. The rearrangement uses TRBV11-3 and TRBJ2-2; D is ambiguous. Deletions cut 6 bases from V and 8 bases from J, with 16 bases between. The germline V gene has CDR1 SGHNT and CDR2 YENEEA. The CDR3 runs to 14 residues. CDR3 DNA sequence: TGTGCCAGCAGTTCCCCTATCAAGTCAGGGGAGCTGTTTTTT. Translating gives CASSSPIKSGELFF.

In its sample, this clonotype was seen a few times. This chain uses TRBV14 with TRBJ2-5; no reliable D call. Germline-derived CDR1 and CDR2 are SGHDN and FVKESK. The CDR3 has 14 amino acids. V was trimmed by 2 bases and J by 0 bases, leaving 7 bases between them. CDR3 region: CASSQRRDQETQYF. Here the CDR3 DNA reads TGTGCCAGCAGCCAACGAAGGGACCAAGAGACCCAGTACTTC.

This clonotype was counted only a few times. The V call is TRBV9, the J call TRBJ2-1; D uncertain. Germline values: CDR1 SGDLS, CDR2 YYNGEE. The V end was cut by 4 bases, the J end by 10 bases, with 15 bases between. CDR3 size: 13 residues. This CDR3 is CASSPSHEWEQFF. CDR3 nucleotide sequence: TGTGCCAGCAGCCCCTCCCATGAATGGGAGCAGTTCTTC. The full variable domain, completed using reference TRBV9 and TRBJ2-1, is DSGVTQTPKHLITATGQRVTLRCSPRSGDLSVYWYQQSLDQGLQFLIQYYNGEERAKGNILERFSAQQFPDLHSELNLSSLELGDSALYFCASSPSHEWEQFFGPGTRLTVL.

The genes are TRBV24-1 and TRBJ2-3; TRBD1 agrees at 8 bases. Germline V gene data show CDR1 as KGHDR and CDR2 as SFDVKD. The CDR3 runs to 14 residues. V dropped 0 bases and J dropped 13; count of bases not matched to a gene: 8. The CDR3 reads CATSDLSDRAKEYF. CDR3 sequence (DNA): TGTGCCACCAGTGATTTGTCGGACAGGGCCAAAGAGTATTTT.

This clonotype was seen repeatedly, ten times or more. The chain recombines TRBV2 with TRBJ2-7; 10 bases align to TRBD2. Germline V gives CDR1 SNHLY, CDR2 FYNNEI. The CDR3 contains 14 residues. With V trimmed by 7 bases and J by 4 bases, 7 bases remained unmatched. This CDR3 is CASNPSGSYYEQYF. The CDR3 DNA reads TGTGCCAGCAACCCTAGCGGGAGTTATTACGAGCAGTACTTC.

The CDR3, as DNA: TGTGCCAGCAGCGTAGGGGGGGCTTGGACTAATGAAAAACTGTTTTTT. Its protein is CASSVGGAWTNEKLFF. The J gene is TRBJ1-4, the V gene TRBV9; possibly TRBD1 for D (6 bases). There are 16 residues in the CDR3. Germline V gives CDR1 SGDLS, CDR2 YYNGEE. The ends were cut back, 0 bases at V and 2 bases at J, with 11 bases in the middle.

Of note for this clonotype: The conserved final phenylalanine or tryptophan is absent from the CDR3, which likely points to a read error. The rearrangement links TRBV6-2 or TRBV6-3 to TRBJ1-1; the D is unclear. The V end lost 7 bases, the J end lost 7 bases, and 19 bases lay between the germline ends. This CDR3 is built from 14 residues. Per the germline V gene, CDR1 is MNHEY and CDR2 is SVGEGT. The CDR3 sequence is CASKRRRDFDEAFL. The CDR3 coding sequence is TGTGCCAGCAAGAGAAGGAGGGATTTCGATGAAGCTTTCCTT.

The chain has TRBV30 and TRBJ1-5, with D perhaps TRBD1 (5 bases). Germline V gene lookup returns CDR1 GTSNPN and CDR2 SVGIG (reference sequence). Trimming removed 2 bases from V and 7 bases from J, with 12 bases in between. This CDR3 is 13 amino acids long. The CDR3 reads CAWSQGAGQPQHF. The DNA for the CDR3 is TGTGCCTGGAGTCAAGGGGCTGGCCAGCCCCAGCATTTT.

This clonotype was picked up many times. The chain links TRBV11-2 to TRBJ2-1; D might be TRBD1 (6 bases). Trimming took 7 bases from V and 6 from J, leaving 16 bases between them. Germline V CDR1 and CDR2: SGHAT, FQNNGV. The CDR3 extends over 14 amino acids. The CDR3 sequence is CASISTGLGNEQFF. CDR3 nucleotides: TGTGCCAGCATTTCGACAGGCTTGGGCAATGAGCAGTTCTTC.

This clonotype showed up many times. The chain employs TRBV30 and TRBJ1-2; D gene ambiguous. Looked up from germline, CDR1 is GTSNPN and CDR2 is SVGIG (reference sequence). The ends were cut back, 0 bases at V and 8 bases at J, with 13 bases in the middle. The CDR3 consists of 13 residues. CDR3 residues: CAWSVGAVGGYTF. In nucleotides, the CDR3 is TGTGCCTGGAGTGTGGGAGCCGTGGGGGGCTACACCTTC.